What follows is one T cell receptor beta chain and its context. Its antigen is unknown. Germline-derived CDR1 and CDR2 are GTSNPN and SVGIG (reference sequence). This CDR3 is 13 amino acids long. The junction had 6 bases not matched to a gene; V was cut back by 3 bases and J by 5 bases. This entry belongs to a study of T cell responses to AZD1222 COVID-19 vaccine. Study outcomes and limitations: Donor demographics were predominantly white British with a female majority; clonal diversity may be underestimated. Across the whole spike, CD4 TCRs peaked at regions 160-218 and 743-854. Reportedly, close to half of spike-specific TCRs are directed against unmutated variant regions.

Using immunoSEQ multiplex PCR, the repertoire was profiled, and TCRdb retains in-frame clones only, with some absent. The sample carries 66,000 or so clones, approximately 85% recorded once. The chain uses TRBV30 and TRBJ1-1; 7 bases match TRBD1. Sequences were derived from peripheral blood, sampled on day 0 of MenACWY control vaccination. This sequence originates from an adult in good health. Written as DNA, the CDR3 is TGTGCCTGGAGGGGACAGAGGATTACTGAAGCTTTCTTT. It codes for CAWRGQRITEAFF.